These 5 T cell receptor beta chains were sequenced from one sample in a study of blood T cell repertoires in COVID-19. Measured with immunoSEQ multiplex PCR; TCRdb has only the in-frame clones, and not every one. The table includes approximately 350,000 clones, roughly four fifths detected once. The specimen was PBMCs or T cells enriched from blood (not recorded which). All receptors come from a woman aged 45 to 65 who had recovered from COVID-19.

This clone was observed a single time. This sequence joins TRBV5-4 and TRBJ2-1; D remains ambiguous. CDR3 size: 15 residues. Trimming pared 5 bases from V and 5 bases from J, leaving 17 bases between. Germline CDR1 SGHNT, CDR2 YYREEE (reference sequence). In nucleotides, the CDR3 is TGTGCCAGCAGACACTTATGGGCTCCCAACAATGAGCAGTTCTTC. Protein product: CASRHLWAPNNEQFF.

V is TRBV7-9 and J is TRBJ1-3; D may be TRBD1 (5 bases). Per germline, CDR1 SEHNR and CDR2 FQNEAQ (reference sequence). V lost 5 bases and J 1 base, leaving 12 bases between the germline ends. The CDR3 is made up of 15 amino acids. The CDR3 DNA reads TGTGCCAGCAGCCAACAGGTTACTTCTGGAAACACCATATATTTT. It is translated as CASSQQVTSGNTIYF.

A single count supports this clone. This chain connects TRBV7-2 to TRBJ1-2; a weak D match, TRBD1 (5 bases). The CDR3 runs 14 residues. The V gene lost 1 base and the J gene lost 6 bases, with 12 bases spanning the gap. Per the germline V gene, CDR1 is SGHTA and CDR2 is FQGNSA. CDR3 residues: CASSLGGLTHGYTF. CDR3 coding DNA: TGTGCCAGCAGCTTAGGGGGCTTAACCCATGGCTACACCTTC. Full variable domain (outside the CDR3, taken from reference TRBV7-2 and TRBJ1-2): GAGVSQSPSNKVTEKGKDVELRCDPISGHTALYWYRQSLGQGLEFLIYFQGNSAPDKSGLPSDRFSAERTGGSVSTLTIQRTQQEDSAVYLCASSLGGLTHGYTFGSGTRLTVV.

V usage is TRBV21-1 and J usage is TRBJ1-4; the table names TRBD1, a call not compared with the DNA. TRBV21-1 is given as a pseudogene. The CDR3 consists of 17 residues. The CDR3: CASAAGQGASTNEKLFF. Here the CDR3 DNA reads TGTGCCAGCGCAGCGGGACAGGGGGCGTCAACTAATGAAAAACTGTTTTTT.

V is TRBV6-5 and J is TRBJ2-7; 7 bases line up with TRBD1. Germline CDR1 and CDR2: MNHEY and SVGAGI. The CDR3 extends over 14 amino acids. With 5 bases clipped from V and 3 bases from J, the junction kept 7 bases outside the gene matches. CDR3 in amino acids: CASSLQGYSYEQYF. The CDR3 DNA reads as TGTGCCAGCAGTCTACAGGGGTATAGCTACGAGCAGTACTTC.